The present T cell receptor (beta chain) was sequenced within a study of blood T cell repertoires in COVID-19. Study-level information: Sites in the United States, Italy and Spain provided acute and convalescent COVID-19 samples. T cells, B-cell-depleted T cells, or PBMCs supplied cDNA or gDNA.

The germline gives CDR1 GTSNPN, CDR2 SVGIG (reference sequence). The ends were cut back, 5 bases at V and 4 bases at J, with 11 bases in the middle. There are 13 residues in the CDR3. In the original analysis: Nucleated cell counts were estimated from reference gene primer amplification. The protocol was immunoSEQ multiplex PCR, while the TCRdb copy is restricted to in-frame clones and leaves out a portion. V, J and clone size are those of that table, while D and trimming were read from the DNA. There are some 240,000 clones in the sample; over 80% occur only once, and less than 2% lies in the top ten.

J is TRBJ1-4 and V is TRBV30, with a possible D match to TRBD1 (5 bases). This TCR was sampled from a woman aged 40 to 49 who had recovered from COVID-19. Material for sequencing was peripheral blood. The CDR3 loop reads CAWGRGGNEKLFF. As DNA, the CDR3 is TGTGCCTGGGGGCGGGGGGGTAATGAAAAACTGTTTTTT.